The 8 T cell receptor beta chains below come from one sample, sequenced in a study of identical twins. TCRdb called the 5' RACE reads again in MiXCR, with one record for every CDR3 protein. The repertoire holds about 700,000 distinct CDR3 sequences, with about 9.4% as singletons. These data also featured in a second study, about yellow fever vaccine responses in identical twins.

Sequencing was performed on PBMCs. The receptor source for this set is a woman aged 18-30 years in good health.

The CDR3 loop is CSAQDYEQYF. CDR3 nucleotides: TGCAGTGCCCAGGACTACGAGCAGTACTTC. The chain carries TRBV20-1 and TRBJ2-7; D gene ambiguous. The V and J ends lost 6 bases and 3 bases respectively, with 6 bases between them. The CDR3 extends over 10 amino acids. Germline V CDR1 and CDR2: DFQATT, SNEGSKA (reference sequence).

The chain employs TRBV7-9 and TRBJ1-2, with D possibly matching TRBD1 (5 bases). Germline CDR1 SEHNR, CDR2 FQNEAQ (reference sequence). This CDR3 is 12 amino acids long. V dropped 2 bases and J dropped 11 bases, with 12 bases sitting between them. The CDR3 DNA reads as TGTGCCAGCAGCTTAATCAGGGATCCATACACCTTC. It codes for CASSLIRDPYTF.

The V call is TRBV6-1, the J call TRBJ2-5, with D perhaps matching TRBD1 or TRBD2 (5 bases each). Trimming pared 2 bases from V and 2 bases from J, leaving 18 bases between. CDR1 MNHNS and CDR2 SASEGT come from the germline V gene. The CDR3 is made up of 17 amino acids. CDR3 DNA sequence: TGTGCCAGCAGTGAAAGGGGACCGCGTAGGGCTCAAGAGACCCAGTACTTC. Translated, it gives CASSERGPRRAQETQYF.

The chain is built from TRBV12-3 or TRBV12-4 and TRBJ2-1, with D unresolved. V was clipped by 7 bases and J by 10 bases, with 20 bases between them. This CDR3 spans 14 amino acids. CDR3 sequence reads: CASTEDSGGREQFF. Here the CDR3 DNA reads TGTGCCAGCACCGAGGATTCCGGTGGTCGCGAGCAGTTCTTC.

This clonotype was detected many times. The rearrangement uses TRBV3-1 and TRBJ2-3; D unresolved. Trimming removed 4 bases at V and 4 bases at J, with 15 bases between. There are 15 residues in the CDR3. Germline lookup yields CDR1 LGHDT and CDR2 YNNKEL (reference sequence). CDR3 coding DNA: TGTGCCAGCAGCCGGAGCGAACCCCAGGCAGATACGCAGTATTTT. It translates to CASSRSEPQADTQYF.

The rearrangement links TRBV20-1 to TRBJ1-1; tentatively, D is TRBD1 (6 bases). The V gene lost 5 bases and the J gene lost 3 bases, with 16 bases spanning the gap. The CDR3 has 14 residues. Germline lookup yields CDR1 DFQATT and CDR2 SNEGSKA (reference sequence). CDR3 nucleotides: TGCAGTGCTGGTCTTCTCAGGGGAGACACTGAAGCTTTCTTT. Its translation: CSAGLLRGDTEAFF.

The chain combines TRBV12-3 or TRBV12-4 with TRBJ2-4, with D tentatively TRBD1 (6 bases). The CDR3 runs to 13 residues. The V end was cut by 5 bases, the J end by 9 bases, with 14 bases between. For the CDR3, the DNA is TGTGCCAGCAGTAGACAGGAAAGGGGCATTCAGTACTTC. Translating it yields CASSRQERGIQYF.

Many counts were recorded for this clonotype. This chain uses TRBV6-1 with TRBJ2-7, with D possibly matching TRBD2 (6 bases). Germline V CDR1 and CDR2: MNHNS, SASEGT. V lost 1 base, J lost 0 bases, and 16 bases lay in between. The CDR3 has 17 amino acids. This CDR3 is CASSEEAGLGSSYEQYF. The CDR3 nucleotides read TGTGCCAGCAGTGAAGAGGCGGGGCTGGGGAGCTCCTACGAGCAGTACTTC.